A single sample is the source of the 27 T cell receptor beta chains below, sequenced in a study of T cells in Graves' hyperthyroidism and ophthalmopathy. The investigators amplified TCR beta CDR3 regions from RNA transcripts. First-round RT-PCR with HTBI primers amplified the TCR CDR3 region. One entry per CDR3 protein results from TCRdb running MiXCR on the multiplex PCR reads. The data contain about 570,000 distinct CDR3 sequences, about half of them singletons. The sequenced sample was peripheral blood or thyroid tissue (not recorded which). The receptors come from an adult woman with Graves' disease, either hyperthyroidism or ophthalmopathy (not recorded which).

This clonotype was seen at least ten times. This rearrangement joins TRBV10-1 to TRBJ2-2; D unresolved. Germline assignment: CDR1 WNHNN and CDR2 SYGVQD (reference sequence). The CDR3 extends over 12 amino acids. Trimming stripped 0 bases from V and 6 bases from J, with 2 bases between. The CDR3 spells CASSESSGELFF. For the CDR3, the DNA is TGCGCCAGCAGTGAGTCGTCCGGGGAGCTGTTTTTT.

The V call is TRBV6-1, the J call TRBJ1-2, with a tentative D call TRBD1 (5 bases). Trimming took 5 bases from V and 4 from J, leaving 17 bases between them. CDR1 and CDR2 (germline): MNHNS, SASEGT. This CDR3 is built from 15 residues. The CDR3 DNA follows: TGTGCCAGCAGTCTTAGGACTAGCGGGACCTATGGCTACACCTTC. This codes for CASSLRTSGTYGYTF.

With respect to this clonotype: An end of the junction does not agree with germline; a read error may underlie this. This rearrangement joins TRBV18 to TRBJ2-7; D unresolved. In germline, CDR1 is KGHSH, CDR2 LQKENI. The CDR3 runs to 11 residues. CDR3 nucleotide sequence: TGTGCCAGCCGAGACGGCTACAAGCAGTACTTC. Translating gives CASRDGYKQYF. Using reference TRBV18 and TRBJ2-7 for the parts outside the CDR3, the full variable domain is NAGVMQNPRHLVRRRGQEARLRCSPMKGHSHVYWYRQLPEEGLKFMVYLQKENIIDESGMPKERFSAEFPKEGPSILRIQQVVRGDSAAYFCASRDGYKQYFGPGTRLTVT.

This clonotype came up many times. The chain is built from TRBV7-9 and TRBJ2-7; D is undetermined. The CDR3 length is 13 residues. Looked up from germline, CDR1 is SEHNR and CDR2 is FQNEAQ (reference sequence). Trimming took 3 bases from V and 4 from J, leaving 10 bases between them. CDR3 nucleotides: TGTGCCAGCAGCTTGGACGGAAAGTACGAGCAGTACTTC. This gives the protein CASSLDGKYEQYF.

In its sample, this clonotype was seen many times. The rearrangement joins TRBV18 to TRBJ1-5; D not certain. Trimming shortened V by 1 base and J by 6 bases, and 10 bases separated the two germline ends. Germline V lookup: CDR1 KGHSH, CDR2 LQKENI. The CDR3 length is 14 residues. The CDR3 nucleotides read TGTGCCAGCTCACCACAGGTGACTCTTCAGCCCCAGCATTTT. Residues: CASSPQVTLQPQHF.

This clonotype was counted ten times or more. The chain employs TRBV20-1 and TRBJ1-2; D gene unclear. The V end was cut by 0 bases, the J end by 3 bases, with 14 bases between. The CDR3 covers 15 residues. Germline values: CDR1 DFQATT, CDR2 SNEGSKA (reference sequence). This CDR3 reads CSARDFGRIDYGYTF. The CDR3 DNA sequence: TGCAGTGCTAGAGACTTCGGACGGATCGACTATGGCTACACCTTC.

This clonotype was detected ten times or more. CDR3 sequence reads: CSAAPGDYAGEQYF. The CDR3, as DNA: TGCAGTGCGGCGCCTGGCGACTACGCGGGCGAGCAGTACTTC. This chain joins TRBV20-1 and TRBJ2-7; perhaps TRBD2 as D (5 bases). Trimming stripped 6 bases from V and 6 bases from J, with 21 bases between. The CDR3 extends over 14 amino acids. Germline V lookup: CDR1 DFQATT, CDR2 SNEGSKA (reference sequence).

The chain is built from TRBV7-6 and TRBJ2-3; a possible D gene is TRBD2 (5 bases). Trimming shortened V by 1 base and J by 9 bases, and 11 bases separated the two germline ends. CDR3 size: 13 residues. CDR1 and CDR2 (germline): SGHVS, FNYEAQ. The CDR3 DNA sequence: TGTGCCAGCAGCTTAGGGGAGAGTCCGACGCAGTATTTT. Translating it yields CASSLGESPTQYF.

This clonotype was seen ten or more times. V usage is TRBV5-1 and J usage is TRBJ2-6; D not certain. Germline V gives CDR1 SGHRS, CDR2 YFSETQ. V lost 3 bases and J 1 base, leaving 5 bases between the germline ends. The CDR3 runs to 14 residues. The CDR3 loop reads CASSSESGANVLTF. CDR3 sequence (DNA): TGCGCCAGCAGCTCCGAGTCTGGGGCCAACGTCCTGACTTTC.

The J gene is TRBJ1-6, the V gene TRBV28; a weak D match, TRBD1 (5 bases). The CDR3 is made up of 13 amino acids. Trimming left V 6 bases short and J 5 bases short, with 8 bases between. The germline V gene has CDR1 MDHEN and CDR2 SYDVKM. In DNA, the CDR3 is TGTGCCAGCAGATCAGGGAATAATTCACCCCTCCACTTT. Translated, it gives CASRSGNNSPLHF.

This clonotype occurred many times. The rearrangement links TRBV7-9 to TRBJ2-5; TRBD2 matches 13 bases. The CDR3 consists of 17 residues. J was trimmed by 3 bases and V by 6 bases; bases with no gene match: 10. Per germline, CDR1 SEHNR and CDR2 FQNEAQ (reference sequence). DNA for the CDR3: TGTGCCAGCAGAACGGGACTAGCGGGACGGAGGAAAGAGACCCAGTACTTC. Translation: CASRTGLAGRRKETQYF.

This clonotype was seen a handful of times. The CDR3 here is CASRRTGGLGWEQYF. The CDR3, as DNA: TGTGCCAGCAGACGGACTGGGGGGCTTGGGTGGGAGCAGTACTTC. The chain joins TRBV25-1 to TRBJ2-7; the D call may be TRBD1 or TRBD2 (6 bases each). Germline V gene lookup returns CDR1 MGHDK and CDR2 SYGVNS. The length of the CDR3 is 15 residues. Trimming took off 6 bases at V and 7 bases at J, with 22 bases between the two ends.

This clonotype was recorded many times. The chain links TRBV7-3 to TRBJ1-1; the D is unclear. Per the germline V gene, CDR1 is SGHTA and CDR2 is FQGTGA. The V end was cut by 8 bases, the J end by 1 base, with 11 bases between. The CDR3 loop spans 13 amino acids. CDR3 coding DNA: TGTGCCAGCCGGCTACTATCGAACACTGAAGCTTTCTTT. It is translated as CASRLLSNTEAFF.

This clonotype has only a few counts. The V gene is TRBV6-2 or TRBV6-3, the J gene TRBJ1-2, with no clear D. CDR3 length: 13 residues. In germline, CDR1 is MNHEY, CDR2 SVGEGT. The V end lost 5 bases, the J end lost 4 bases, and 11 bases lay between the germline ends. CDR3 amino acids: CASSENGSYGYTF. Written as DNA, the CDR3 is TGTGCCAGCAGTGAAAACGGGAGCTATGGCTACACCTTC.

This chain links TRBV7-8 with TRBJ2-7; the D is unclear. The J call may be incorrect, as the DNA end agrees better with TRBJ2-1. Germline V gene data show CDR1 as SGHVS and CDR2 as FQNEAQ. The CDR3 is 15 amino acids. CDR3 residues: CASSLTAVTYNEQFF. CDR3 nucleotide sequence: TGTGCCAGCAGCCTCACGGCAGTCACGTACAATGAGCAGTTCTTC.

This clonotype was seen at least ten times. The rearrangement joins TRBV12-3 or TRBV12-4 to TRBJ1-1; TRBD1 might be the D (5 bases). V was cut by 6 bases and J by 4 bases, with 12 bases left in between. The CDR3 is 13 amino acids. CDR3 sequence reads: CASSFSGSTEAFF. CDR3 in DNA: TGTGCCAGCAGCTTTTCAGGGAGCACTGAAGCTTTCTTT.

For the CDR3, the DNA is TGTGCCACCAGCAGATCAGGGGGCAGTCAGCCCCAGCATTTT. It is translated as CATSRSGGSQPQHF. The chain uses TRBV15 and TRBJ1-5; TRBD1 matches 8 bases. The CDR3 is made up of 14 amino acids. The germline V gene encodes CDR1 LNHNV and CDR2 YYDKDF (reference sequence). The J segment lost 6 bases and the V segment lost 2 bases, leaving 3 bases of the junction unmatched.

This clonotype turned up a few times. One base away lies a much larger clone, so this may be a sequencing read error. V usage is TRBV7-3 and J usage is TRBJ2-7; tentatively, D is TRBD2 (6 bases). The V and J ends lost 3 bases and 6 bases respectively, with 15 bases between them. The CDR3 spans 14 residues. Looked up from germline, CDR1 is SGHTA and CDR2 is FQGTGA. CDR3 nucleotide sequence: TGTGCCAGCAGCTTCGTAGCGGTCCTCCCCGAGCAGTACTTC. Residues: CASSFVAVLPEQYF.

The chain recombines TRBV7-3 with TRBJ2-3; unclear D gene. The germline gives CDR1 SGHTA, CDR2 FQGTGA. This CDR3 spans 13 amino acids. V was cut by 4 bases and J by 2 bases, with 7 bases left in between. The CDR3: CASSSTITDTQYF. The DNA of the CDR3 is TGTGCCAGCAGCTCCACTATCACAGATACGCAGTATTTT.

Points on this clonotype: Germline is not matched at one junction end, which may reflect a read error. V gene TRBV2 combines with J gene TRBJ2-7, with D maybe TRBD2 (5 bases). The V gene's germline CDR1 is SNHLY and CDR2 FYNNEI. The CDR3 length is 14 residues. For the CDR3, the DNA is TGTGCCAGCAGTCCCGACCCGAACACCGGGGAGCTGTACTTC. This sequence encodes CASSPDPNTGELYF.

The DNA of the CDR3 is TGTGCCAGCAGCCTACGGACAGGGTATTCACCCCTCCACTTT. Encoded protein: CASSLRTGYSPLHF. This chain joins TRBV7-2 and TRBJ1-6; 8 bases map to TRBD1. Germline lookup yields CDR1 SGHTA and CDR2 FQGNSA. The J segment lost 8 bases and the V segment lost 5 bases, leaving 5 bases of the junction unmatched. The CDR3 has 14 amino acids. The whole variable domain, filled in from reference TRBV7-2 and TRBJ1-6, reads GAGVSQSPSNKVTEKGKDVELRCDPISGHTALYWYRQSLGQGLEFLIYFQGNSAPDKSGLPSDRFSAERTGGSVSTLTIQRTQQEDSAVYLCASSLRTGYSPLHFGNGTRLTVT.

V usage is TRBV2 and J usage is TRBJ1-6, with TRBD1 as a possible D gene (6 bases). V was pared by 3 bases and J by 7 bases, with 10 bases between. The V gene's germline CDR1 is SNHLY and CDR2 FYNNEI. The CDR3 length is 14 residues. The CDR3 loop is CASSEDRRNSPLHF. The CDR3 nucleotides read TGTGCCAGCAGTGAGGACAGAAGAAATTCACCCCTCCACTTT.

The chain has TRBV15 and TRBJ2-5; D gene ambiguous. Per germline, CDR1 LNHNV and CDR2 YYDKDF (reference sequence). V was trimmed by 0 bases and J by 5 bases, leaving 10 bases between them. The CDR3 has 14 residues. The CDR3 loop reads CATSRDRIGETQYF. CDR3 DNA sequence: TGTGCCACCAGCAGAGATCGGATCGGGGAGACCCAGTACTTC. Supplemented by reference TRBV15 and TRBJ2-5, the full variable domain reads DAMVIQNPRYQVTQFGKPVTLSCSQTLNHNVMYWYQQKSSQAPKLLFHYYDKDFNNEADTPDNFQSRRPNTSFCFLDIRSPGLGDTAMYLCATSRDRIGETQYFGPGTRLLVL.

This chain uses TRBV7-9 with TRBJ1-3; 9 nucleotides align to TRBD1. This CDR3 is 16 amino acids long. CDR1 SEHNR and CDR2 FQNEAQ come from the germline V gene (reference sequence). The V and J ends lost 3 bases and 4 bases, in that order; junction bases with no gene match: 7. The CDR3 coding sequence is TGTGCCAGCAGCTTGAGGGACAGGGTGGCCGGAAACACCATATATTTT. Translated: CASSLRDRVAGNTIYF.

This clonotype came up many times. This chain links TRBV4-1 with TRBJ1-1, with a weak D call TRBD1 (5 bases). Germline-derived CDR1 and CDR2 are MGHRA and YSYEKL. This CDR3 contains 13 residues. V gave up 6 bases and J gave up 2 bases, with 10 bases separating them. CDR3 DNA: TGCGCCAGCAGACAGGAACGAAACACTGAAGCTTTCTTT. Protein: CASRQERNTEAFF.

The chain uses TRBV20-1 and TRBJ1-6, with TRBD1 as a possible D gene (6 bases). CDR1 DFQATT and CDR2 SNEGSKA come from the germline V gene (reference sequence). The V and J ends lost 3 bases and 10 bases respectively, with 13 bases between them. The CDR3 sequence is 13 residues long. Written as DNA, the CDR3 is TGCAGTGCTAGTAACAGGGAACAATCACCCCTCCACTTT. Its protein product is CSASNREQSPLHF.

Ten or more counts support this clonotype. The chain joins TRBV28 to TRBJ1-2, with D possibly matching TRBD1 (5 bases). Germline CDR1 and CDR2: MDHEN and SYDVKM. Trimming cost V 5 bases and J 8 bases, with 21 bases left between them. The CDR3 has 15 amino acids. This CDR3 reads CASSPLSGRRGGYTF. The CDR3 DNA follows: TGTGCCAGCAGTCCCCTGTCGGGCAGGCGGGGGGGCTACACCTTC.